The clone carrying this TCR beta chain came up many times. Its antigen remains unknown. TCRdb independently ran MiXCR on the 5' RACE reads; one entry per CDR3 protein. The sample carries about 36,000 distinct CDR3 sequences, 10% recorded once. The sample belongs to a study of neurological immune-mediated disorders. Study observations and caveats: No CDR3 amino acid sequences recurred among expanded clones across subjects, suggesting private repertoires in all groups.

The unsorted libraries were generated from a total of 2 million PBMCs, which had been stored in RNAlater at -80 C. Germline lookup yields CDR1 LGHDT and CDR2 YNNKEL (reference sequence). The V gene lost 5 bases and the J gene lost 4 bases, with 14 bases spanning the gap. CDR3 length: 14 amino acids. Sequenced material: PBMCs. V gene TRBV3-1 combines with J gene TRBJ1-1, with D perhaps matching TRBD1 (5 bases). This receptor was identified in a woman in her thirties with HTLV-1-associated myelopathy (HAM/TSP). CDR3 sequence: CASSLSGGLTEAFF. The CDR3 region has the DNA TGTGCCAGCAGCTTAAGCGGGGGTCTCACTGAAGCTTTCTTT.